This entry features one T cell receptor beta chain sequence. Its antigen remains unidentified. Libraries were prepared by immunoSEQ multiplex PCR; TCRdb keeps only in-frame clonotypes and omits some of them. The table has 95,000 to 120,000 clones, about 82% seen once. The sample belongs to a study of T cell responses to AZD1222 COVID-19 vaccine. The CDR3 is 13 amino acids. Trimming removed 5 bases from V and 1 base from J, with 8 bases in between. From germline, CDR1 is SGHTA and CDR2 FQGNSA. Findings and limits, study-wide: Receipt of two AZD1222 doses was followed by a rise in Spike-specific TCR breadth and depth.

The chain employs TRBV7-2 and TRBJ1-1, with D unclear. The sample in question was peripheral blood, obtained on day 0 of AZD1222 vaccination. This receptor was obtained from an adult in good health. Here the CDR3 reads CASSGYKNTEAFF. DNA of the CDR3: TGTGCCAGCAGCGGTTATAAGAACACTGAAGCTTTCTTT. Supplemented by reference TRBV7-2 and TRBJ1-1, the full variable domain reads GAGVSQSPSNKVTEKGKDVELRCDPISGHTALYWYRQSLGQGLEFLIYFQGNSAPDKSGLPSDRFSAERTGGSVSTLTIQRTQQEDSAVYLCASSGYKNTEAFFGQGTRLTVV.